Shown below are 11 T cell receptor beta chains from a single sample sequenced in a study of OX40 agonist ivuxolimab in advanced cancers. Using immunoSEQ multiplex PCR, the repertoire was profiled, and TCRdb retains in-frame clones only, with some absent. The data hold 65,000 to 95,000 clones, with around 92% observed a single time. The specimen comprised CD4+ or CD8+ T cells sorted from blood, sampled in a trial of the OX40 agonist ivuxolimab. These TCRs come from an adult with an advanced solid tumor such as melanoma, head and neck, liver or kidney cancer.

The chain combines TRBV5-4 with TRBJ2-1; D unclear. With 4 bases removed from V and 9 bases from J, the gap between germline ends came to 20 bases. Per germline, CDR1 SGHNT and CDR2 YYREEE (reference sequence). There are 15 residues in the CDR3. CDR3 sequence reads: CASSLGPVARSEQFF. CDR3 coding DNA: TGTGCCAGCAGCCTAGGACCGGTCGCACGTAGTGAGCAGTTCTTC. Drawing the rest from reference TRBV5-4 and TRBJ2-1, the complete variable domain is ETGVTQSPTHLIKTRGQQVTLRCSSQSGHNTVSWYQQALGQGPQFIFQYYREEENGRGNFPPRFSGLQFPNYSSELNVNALELDDSALYLCASSLGPVARSEQFFGPGTRLTVL.

V is TRBV4-1 and J is TRBJ1-4, with 9 bases matching TRBD1. Germline-derived CDR1 and CDR2 are MGHRA and YSYEKL. The CDR3 contains 15 residues. Germline trimming cut 2 bases from V and 6 bases from J; bases unmatched to any gene: 4. CDR3 DNA: TGCGCCAGCAGCCAACCGGGACAGGGATATGAAAAACTGTTTTTT. Translated: CASSQPGQGYEKLFF.

This rearrangement joins TRBV4-3 to TRBJ2-1, with D maybe TRBD2 (6 bases). From germline, CDR1 is LGHNA and CDR2 YSLEER. V was clipped by 1 base and J by 0 bases, with 7 bases between them. CDR3 size: 15 residues. The CDR3, as DNA: TGCGCCAGCAGCCAAGTGACTAGCTCCTACAATGAGCAGTTCTTC. It encodes CASSQVTSSYNEQFF.

The chain uses TRBV7-2 and TRBJ1-1, with a tentative D call TRBD1 (5 bases). Germline CDR1 SGHTA, CDR2 FQGNSA. V lost 6 bases and J 3 bases, leaving 11 bases between the germline ends. CDR3 length: 13 amino acids. CDR3 protein: CASRYGGDTEAFF. CDR3 sequence (DNA): TGTGCCAGCAGATATGGGGGGGACACTGAAGCTTTCTTT.

The chain carries TRBV30 and TRBJ1-2; the D gene is possibly TRBD1 (5 bases). Trimming cost V 3 bases and J 7 bases, with 9 bases left between them. The CDR3 loop spans 11 amino acids. Germline V gene sequence: CDR1 GTSNPN, CDR2 SVGIG (reference sequence). This chain's CDR3 is CAWRGEGGYTF. The CDR3 nucleotides are TGTGCCTGGAGAGGGGAGGGTGGCTACACCTTC. Looking up the rest from reference TRBV30 and TRBJ1-2 gives the full variable domain: SQTIHQWPATLVQPVGSPLSLECTVEGTSNPNLYWYRQAAGRGLQLLFYSVGIGQISSEVPQNLSASRPQDRQFILSSKKLLLSDSGFYLCAWRGEGGYTFGSGTRLTVV.

The chain joins TRBV7-3 to TRBJ1-2; TRBD1 matches at 7 bases. Germline lookup yields CDR1 SGHTA and CDR2 FQGTGA. This CDR3 spans 16 amino acids. Trimming took 6 bases from V and 0 from J; bases not matched to a gene: 10. The CDR3 bases are TGTGCCAGCAGTCTTTTGGTCGGGACAGCTAACTATGGCTACACCTTC. This codes for CASSLLVGTANYGYTF. Supplemented by reference TRBV7-3 and TRBJ1-2, the full variable domain reads GAGVSQTPSNKVTEKGKYVELRCDPISGHTALYWYRQSLGQGPEFLIYFQGTGAADDSGLPNDRFFAVRPEGSVSTLKIQRTERGDSAVYLCASSLLVGTANYGYTFGSGTRLTVV.

The rearrangement joins TRBV7-2 to TRBJ2-5; D remains unclear. Trimming took off 7 bases at V and 2 bases at J, with 17 bases between the two ends. From germline, CDR1 is SGHTA and CDR2 FQGNSA. The CDR3 is 15 amino acids. CDR3 protein: CASKLAAGVQETQYF. CDR3 coding DNA: TGTGCCAGCAAGTTGGCCGCAGGCGTTCAAGAGACCCAGTACTTC.

The J gene is TRBJ2-7, the V gene TRBV5-1; TRBD1 aligns across 10 bases. Germline values: CDR1 SGHRS, CDR2 YFSETQ. The CDR3 loop spans 16 amino acids. V dropped 0 bases and J dropped 0; count of bases not matched to a gene: 3. In DNA, the CDR3 is TGCGCCAGCAGCTTGGTAGGGGACAGGGGCTCCTACGAGCAGTACTTC. The encoded protein is CASSLVGDRGSYEQYF.

This chain connects TRBV7-9 to TRBJ1-5, with no clear D. Between the trimmed V and J ends, which lost 2 bases and 0 bases, there was a span of 8 bases. This CDR3 is built from 15 residues. Germline V CDR1 and CDR2: SEHNR, FQNEAQ (reference sequence). CDR3 protein: CASSLIPYSNQPQHF. The CDR3 nucleotides are TGTGCCAGCAGCTTAATACCCTATAGCAATCAGCCCCAGCATTTT.

The chain has TRBV30 and TRBJ2-4; D gene uncertain. The germline gives CDR1 GTSNPN, CDR2 SVGIG (reference sequence). The CDR3 loop spans 14 amino acids. Trimming cost V 2 bases and J 0 bases, with 8 bases left between them. The CDR3 sequence: CAWSRELAKNIQYF. The CDR3 nucleotides read TGTGCCTGGAGTCGAGAACTAGCCAAAAACATTCAGTACTTC.

The gene calls are TRBV20-1 and TRBJ2-3; D gene uncertain. The V gene's germline CDR1 is DFQATT and CDR2 SNEGSKA (reference sequence). The CDR3 length is 10 residues. Trimming removed 8 bases at V and 11 bases at J, with 14 bases between. The DNA for the CDR3 is TGCAGTTCATTCAGCCTTAGGCAGTATTTT. Its translation: CSSFSLRQYF.